This TCR beta chain came from a study of shared clonotypes between healthy human individuals. The data were produced by immunoSEQ multiplex PCR, yet TCRdb's version contains in-frame clones alone and is incomplete. The repertoire includes under 1,100,000 clones, roughly 80% of them detected once, and approximately 1.3% sits in the top ten. V was clipped by 6 bases and J by 0 bases, with 14 bases between them. The CDR3 runs to 15 residues. The germline V gene encodes CDR1 SNHLY and CDR2 FYNNEI. The sample comprised memory CD4+ T cells sorted from blood. Subset reported: CD45RA-negative fraction. The V call is TRBV2, the J call TRBJ1-2, with D possibly TRBD1 on 5 matching bases. The TCR originated in a young man in good health. The CDR3 loop reads CASRSNRQTNYGYTF. The CDR3 bases are TGTGCCAGCAGGAGCAATCGACAGACTAACTATGGCTACACCTTC. The complete variable domain, with remaining parts taken from reference TRBV2 and TRBJ1-2, reads EPEVTQTPSHQVTQMGQEVILRCVPISNHLYFYWYRQILGQKVEFLVSFYNNEISEKSEIFDDQFSVERPDGSNFTLKIRSTKLEDSAMYFCASRSNRQTNYGYTFGSGTRLTVV.